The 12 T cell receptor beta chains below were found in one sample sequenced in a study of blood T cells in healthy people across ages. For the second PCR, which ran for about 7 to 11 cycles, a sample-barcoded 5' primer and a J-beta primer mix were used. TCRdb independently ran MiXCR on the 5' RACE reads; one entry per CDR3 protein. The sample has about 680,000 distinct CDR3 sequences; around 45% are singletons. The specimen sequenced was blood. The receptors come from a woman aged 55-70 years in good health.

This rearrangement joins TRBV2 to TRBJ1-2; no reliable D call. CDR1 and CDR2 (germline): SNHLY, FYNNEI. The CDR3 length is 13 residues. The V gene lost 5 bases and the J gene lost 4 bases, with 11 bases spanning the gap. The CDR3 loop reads CASSTEGLYGYTF. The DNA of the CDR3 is TGTGCCAGCAGTACAGAGGGCCTCTATGGCTACACCTTC.

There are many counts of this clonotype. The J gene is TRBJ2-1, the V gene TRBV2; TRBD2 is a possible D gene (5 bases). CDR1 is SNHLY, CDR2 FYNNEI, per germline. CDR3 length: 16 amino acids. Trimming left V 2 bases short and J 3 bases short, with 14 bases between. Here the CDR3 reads CASSEFFERFYNEQFF. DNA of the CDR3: TGTGCCAGCAGTGAATTTTTCGAGCGGTTCTACAATGAGCAGTTCTTC.

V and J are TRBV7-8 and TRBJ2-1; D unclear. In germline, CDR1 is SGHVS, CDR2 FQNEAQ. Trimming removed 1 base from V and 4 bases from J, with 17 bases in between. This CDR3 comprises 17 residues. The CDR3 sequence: CASSLGFEVRFYNEQFF. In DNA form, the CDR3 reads TGTGCCAGCAGCTTAGGTTTTGAGGTCAGGTTTTACAATGAGCAGTTCTTC.

The chain's CDR3 is CASSLSDSTSYEQYF. DNA of the CDR3: TGCGCCAGCAGCTTATCGGACAGTACTTCCTACGAGCAGTACTTC. The gene calls are TRBV5-1 and TRBJ2-7; D possibly corresponds to TRBD1 (6 bases). Germline V CDR1 and CDR2: SGHRS, YFSETQ. This CDR3 region has 15 residues. V dropped 2 bases and J dropped 1 base, with 13 bases sitting between them.

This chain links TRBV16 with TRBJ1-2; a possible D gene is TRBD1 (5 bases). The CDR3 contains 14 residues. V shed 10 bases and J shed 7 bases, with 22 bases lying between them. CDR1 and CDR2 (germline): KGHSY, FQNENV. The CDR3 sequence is CATLPARESIGYTF. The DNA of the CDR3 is TGTGCCACCTTACCAGCCAGGGAATCCATTGGCTACACCTTC.

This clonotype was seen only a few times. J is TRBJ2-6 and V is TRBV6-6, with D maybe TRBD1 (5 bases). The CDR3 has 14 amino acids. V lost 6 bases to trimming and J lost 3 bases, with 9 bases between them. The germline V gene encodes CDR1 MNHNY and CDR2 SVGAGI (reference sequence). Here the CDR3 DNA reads TGTGCCAGCAGAGACAGTTTTGGGGCCAACGTCCTGACTTTC. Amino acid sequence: CASRDSFGANVLTF.

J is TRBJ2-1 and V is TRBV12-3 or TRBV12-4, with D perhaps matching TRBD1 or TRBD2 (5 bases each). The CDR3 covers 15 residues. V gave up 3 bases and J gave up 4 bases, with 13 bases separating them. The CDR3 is CASSFGAGWYNEQFF. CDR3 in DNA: TGTGCCAGCAGTTTCGGGGCAGGGTGGTACAATGAGCAGTTCTTC.

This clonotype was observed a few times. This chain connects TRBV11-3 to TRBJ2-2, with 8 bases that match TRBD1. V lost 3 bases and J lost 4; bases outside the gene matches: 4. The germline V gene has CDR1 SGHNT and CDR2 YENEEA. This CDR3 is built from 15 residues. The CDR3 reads CASSLDRVGTGELFF. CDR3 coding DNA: TGTGCCAGCAGCTTGGACAGGGTCGGCACCGGGGAGCTGTTTTTT.

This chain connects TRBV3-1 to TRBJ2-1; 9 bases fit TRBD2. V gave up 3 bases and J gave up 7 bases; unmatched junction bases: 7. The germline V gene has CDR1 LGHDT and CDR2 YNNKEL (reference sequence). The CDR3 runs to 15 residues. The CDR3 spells CASSQGSGRRNEQFF. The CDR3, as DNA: TGTGCCAGCAGCCAGGGTAGCGGGAGAAGGAATGAGCAGTTCTTC.

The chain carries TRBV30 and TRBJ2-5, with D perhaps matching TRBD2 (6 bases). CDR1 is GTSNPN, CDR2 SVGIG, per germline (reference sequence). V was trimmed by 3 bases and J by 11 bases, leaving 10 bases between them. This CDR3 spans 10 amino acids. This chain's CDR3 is CAWRGTQQYF. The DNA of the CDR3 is TGTGCCTGGAGGGGGACTCAGCAGTACTTC.

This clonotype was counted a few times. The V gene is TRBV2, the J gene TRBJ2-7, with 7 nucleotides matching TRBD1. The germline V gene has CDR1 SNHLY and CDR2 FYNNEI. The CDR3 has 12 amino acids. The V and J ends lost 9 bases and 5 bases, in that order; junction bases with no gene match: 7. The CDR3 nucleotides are TGTGCCAGTTACGCAACAGGGGACGAGCAGTACTTC. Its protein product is CASYATGDEQYF. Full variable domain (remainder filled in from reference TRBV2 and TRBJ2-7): EPEVTQTPSHQVTQMGQEVILRCVPISNHLYFYWYRQILGQKVEFLVSFYNNEISEKSEIFDDQFSVERPDGSNFTLKIRSTKLEDSAMYFCASYATGDEQYFGPGTRLTVT.

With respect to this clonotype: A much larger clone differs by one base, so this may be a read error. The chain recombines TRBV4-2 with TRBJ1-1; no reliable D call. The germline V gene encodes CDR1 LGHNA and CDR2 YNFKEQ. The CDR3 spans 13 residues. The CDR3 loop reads CASSQEWNSEAFF. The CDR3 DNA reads TGTGCCAGCAGCCAAGAATGGAACAGTGAAGCTTTCTTT.